This T cell receptor (beta chain) was retrieved from a study of blood T cell repertoires in COVID-19. Study details: The United States, Italy and Spain were the sources of the acute and convalescent COVID-19 samples. The cDNA or gDNA used as material had been derived from T cells, B-cell-depleted T cells, or PBMCs.

In the authors' workflow: For nucleated cells, counts were estimated from reference gene primer amplification. Libraries were prepared by immunoSEQ multiplex PCR; TCRdb keeps only in-frame clonotypes and omits some of them. Clone size and V and J calls were adopted from that table, with D and trimming inferred from the DNA. The sample has about 180,000 clones; around 85% are singletons. One Seattle source followed patients from active infection through their disease course. This sequence originates from a man older than 75 with COVID-19, enrolled during active disease. Sample: peripheral blood.

The CDR3 sequence is CASSLTGASSYGYTF. In nucleotides, the CDR3 is TGCGCCAGCAGCCTAACAGGGGCCTCGAGCTATGGCTACACCTTC. The J gene is TRBJ1-2, the V gene TRBV5-1; TRBD1 aligns across 7 bases. The CDR3 runs to 15 residues. V was pared by 4 bases and J by 4 bases, with 10 bases of the junction left unmatched. CDR1 and CDR2 from the germline V gene are SGHRS and YFSETQ.